A single T cell receptor beta chain is shown here with its context. What it binds is not known. This sample also contains other DNA sequences that code for the same CDR3. Assay execution took place at the deep level. Several immunoSEQ 96-well plates shared each subset's DNA, each plate a replicate. Sequencing was performed with immunoSEQ multiplex PCR; in TCRdb, only in-frame clones are kept and a portion is missing. Among some 1.5 million clones listed, 95% to 97% were seen once. The data stem from a study of shared clonotypes between healthy human individuals. Study-level background: Each donor's CD8 memory used one plate, CD8 naive two, each CD4 subset three.

This CDR3 spans 14 amino acids. V was pared by 3 bases and J by 5 bases, with 13 bases between. Germline CDR1 KGHSH, CDR2 LQKENI. Study conclusions and caveats: Across a handful of donors, naive CD4 shared approximately 4.5%, naive CD8 3.5% to 4%, memory CD4 2% to 2.5%, memory CD8 more than 0.35%.

The TCR sequence derives from a man aged 30-40 years in good health. Specimen: naive CD4+ T cells sorted from blood. As to subset: CD45RA+ positively selected. The chain combines TRBV18 with TRBJ1-2; no clear D gene. CDR3 in amino acids: CASSPPGGTYGYTF. CDR3 nucleotide sequence: TGTGCCAGCTCACCCCCAGGCGGAACTTATGGCTACACCTTC.